Listed here are 26 T cell receptor beta chains from one sample, sequenced in a study of blood T cell repertoires in COVID-19. TCRdb's copy holds only in-frame clones and misses some; the assay was immunoSEQ multiplex PCR. This sample has tens of thousands of clones, with about nine tenths found just once. The specimen sequenced was peripheral blood. Every receptor here comes from a man aged 60 to 75 with active COVID-19.

CDR3 in amino acids: CASSREPSRGYTEAFF. The CDR3 nucleotides read TGTGCCAGCAGTCGTGAACCCTCCAGGGGGTACACTGAAGCTTTCTTT. The chain carries TRBV6-6 and TRBJ1-1; TRBD1 matches at 7 bases. CDR1 is MNHNY and CDR2 is SVGAGI in the germline V gene (reference sequence). The J segment lost 3 bases and the V segment lost 5 bases, leaving 12 bases of the junction unmatched. CDR3 length: 16 amino acids.

A single count supports this clone. The chain has TRBV2 and TRBJ2-2; 9 bases are shared with TRBD1. The CDR3 contains 15 residues. With 5 bases clipped from V and 5 bases from J, the junction kept 6 bases outside the gene matches. Germline loops: CDR1 SNHLY, CDR2 FYNNEI. CDR3: CASSLQGAATGELFF. CDR3 DNA: TGTGCCAGCAGTCTACAGGGGGCTGCGACCGGGGAGCTGTTTTTT.

The chain employs TRBV18 and TRBJ2-7, with TRBD1 matching over 8 bases. CDR1 and CDR2 (germline): KGHSH, LQKENI. The CDR3 spans 15 residues. Unmatched junction bases numbered 6, after V lost 3 bases and J lost 2 bases. CDR3 protein: CASSPRGTGTYEQYF. The CDR3 nucleotides read TGTGCCAGCTCACCTAGGGGGACAGGAACCTACGAGCAGTACTTC.

This clone showed up just once. The CDR3 loop reads CASSIKGQANEKLFF. The CDR3 region has the DNA TGTGCCAGTAGTATAAAGGGACAGGCTAATGAAAAACTGTTTTTT. V gene TRBV19 combines with J gene TRBJ1-4; 8 nucleotides align to TRBD1. V shed 2 bases, J shed 3 bases, and the junction held 2 bases outside the gene matches. Germline-derived CDR1 and CDR2 are LNHDA and SQIVND (reference sequence). There are 15 residues in the CDR3.

The chain combines TRBV6-6 with TRBJ2-6; the match to TRBD1 covers 9 bases. V gave up 5 bases and J gave up 0 bases; unmatched junction bases: 11. Germline V gene lookup returns CDR1 MNHNY and CDR2 SVGAGI (reference sequence). The CDR3 runs to 19 residues. The CDR3 DNA is TGTGCCAGCAGTCCGACTGGACAGGGGATTCCCTCTGGGGCCAACGTCCTGACTTTC. Protein: CASSPTGQGIPSGANVLTF.

The rearrangement links TRBV7-2 to TRBJ1-5; 10 bases map to TRBD1. CDR3 length: 16 residues. Germline-derived CDR1 and CDR2 are SGHTA and FQGNSA. J was trimmed by 1 base and V by 5 bases; bases with no gene match: 5. This CDR3 reads CASSPRTGGSNQPQHF. CDR3 in DNA: TGTGCCAGCAGCCCACGGACAGGGGGAAGCAATCAGCCCCAGCATTTT.

The V and J genes are TRBV3-1 (or the pseudogene TRBV3-2) and TRBJ2-7; 12 positions match TRBD2. Germline V gives CDR1 LGHDT, CDR2 YNNKEL (reference sequence). The CDR3 covers 18 residues. Trimming removed 0 bases from V and 5 bases from J; junction bases left unmatched: 11. The DNA of the CDR3 is TGTGCCAGCAGCCAAGAATATAGACTAGCGGGAGAGTTACACGAGCAGTACTTC. Protein product: CASSQEYRLAGELHEQYF.

V is TRBV6-5 and J is TRBJ1-1; 9 positions match TRBD1. V dropped 7 bases and J dropped 4; count of bases not matched to a gene: 7. The germline gives CDR1 MNHEY, CDR2 SVGAGI. This CDR3 contains 14 residues. The chain's CDR3 is CASNLDRGGTEAFF. The DNA for the CDR3 is TGTGCCAGCAATCTGGACAGGGGAGGCACTGAAGCTTTCTTT.

The gene calls are TRBV19 and TRBJ1-2; 7 bases are shared with TRBD1. Losses at the gene ends were 7 bases for V and 4 bases for J; bases not matched to a gene: 3. Per germline, CDR1 LNHDA and CDR2 SQIVND (reference sequence). The CDR3 has 12 amino acids. This chain's CDR3 is CASTTGVYGYTF. CDR3 nucleotides: TGTGCCAGTACCACAGGGGTCTATGGCTACACCTTC.

This chain connects TRBV5-1 to TRBJ2-3; a weak D match, TRBD1 (6 bases). The V gene lost 5 bases and the J gene lost 2 bases, with 15 bases spanning the gap. Germline V gene data show CDR1 as SGHRS and CDR2 as YFSETQ. CDR3 length: 15 residues. The CDR3 reads CASSLRTDNTDTQYF. Written as DNA, the CDR3 is TGCGCCAGCAGTTTGAGGACAGATAACACAGATACGCAGTATTTT. Full variable domain (remainder filled in from reference TRBV5-1 and TRBJ2-3): KAGVTQTPRYLIKTRGQQVTLSCSPISGHRSVSWYQQTPGQGLQFLFEYFSETQRNKGNFPGRFSGRQFSNSRSEMNVSTLELGDSALYLCASSLRTDNTDTQYFGPGTRLTVL.

This clone was recorded only once. This chain connects TRBV28 to TRBJ1-1, with 8 bases identical to TRBD1. The germline CDR1 and CDR2 sequences are MDHEN and SYDVKM. CDR3 size: 16 residues. J gave up 0 bases and V 0 bases, and 3 bases lay outside the gene matches. CDR3 nucleotides: TGTGCCAGCAGTTTATGGGGGACAGGCATGAACACTGAAGCTTTCTTT. This translates into CASSLWGTGMNTEAFF.

The chain recombines TRBV5-1 with TRBJ2-3; tentative D call: TRBD2 (5 bases). Trimming removed 0 bases from V and 2 bases from J, with 7 bases in between. The CDR3 totals 14 residues. Germline assignment: CDR1 SGHRS and CDR2 YFSETQ. DNA of the CDR3: TGCGCCAGCAGCTTGGAGCGGACCACAGATACGCAGTATTTT. It specifies CASSLERTTDTQYF.

This rearrangement joins TRBV5-1 to TRBJ2-7, with 13 bases identical to TRBD2. This CDR3 is 15 amino acids long. J lost 7 bases, V lost 8 bases, and 12 bases had no gene match. Germline loops: CDR1 SGHRS, CDR2 YFSETQ. In DNA form, the CDR3 reads TGCGCCAGAACACTAGCGGGAGGGCCCCGTGAGGAGCAGTACTTC. Protein product: CARTLAGGPREEQYF.

CDR3 amino acids: CAWSSGLAYEKLFF. CDR3 in DNA: TGTGCCTGGAGTTCCGGTCTAGCATACGAAAAACTGTTTTTT. The rearrangement joins TRBV30 to TRBJ1-4, with D unresolved. The germline V gene has CDR1 GTSNPN and CDR2 SVGIG (reference sequence). The CDR3 has 14 amino acids. Trimming pared 2 bases from V and 8 bases from J, leaving 15 bases between.

The rearrangement joins TRBV12-5 to TRBJ2-3; TRBD2 matches at 10 bases. Germline CDR1 reads LGHNT; CDR2 reads FRNRAP. This CDR3 comprises 21 residues. With V trimmed by 0 bases and J by 1 base, 16 bases remained unmatched. CDR3 nucleotides: TGTGCTAGTGGTTTGGTAGCTCTTTGGGAAGCGGGAGGGGGGGGCACAGATACGCAGTATTTT. Amino acids: CASGLVALWEAGGGGTDTQYF.

The V and J genes are TRBV30 and TRBJ2-1; 8 bases are shared with TRBD2. The CDR3 contains 13 residues. J gave up 6 bases and V 8 bases, and 9 bases lay outside the gene matches. Germline-derived CDR1 and CDR2 are GTSNPN and SVGIG (reference sequence). The CDR3 reads CAGGSGKGNEQFF. As DNA, the CDR3 is TGTGCCGGAGGTAGCGGGAAGGGCAATGAGCAGTTCTTC.

A single count supports this clone. The chain joins TRBV6-5 to TRBJ1-1, with no clear D. With 4 bases removed from V and 4 bases from J, the gap between germline ends came to 13 bases. The germline CDR1 and CDR2 sequences are MNHEY and SVGAGI. The CDR3 consists of 14 residues. The DNA for the CDR3 is TGTGCCAGCAGTTCCTCCTGGTACGGCACTGAAGCTTTCTTT. It specifies CASSSSWYGTEAFF.

This clone was observed a handful of times. The chain links TRBV6-5 to TRBJ1-2; possible D gene TRBD1, 6 bases. The ends were cut back, 10 bases at V and 2 bases at J, with 11 bases in the middle. The CDR3 loop spans 12 amino acids. Germline loops: CDR1 MNHEY, CDR2 SVGAGI. In DNA form, the CDR3 reads TGTGCCACCCGACAGGTCAACTATGGCTACACCTTC. Its translation is CATRQVNYGYTF.

V usage is TRBV18 and J usage is TRBJ1-1; 10 nucleotides line up with TRBD1. The CDR3 extends over 14 amino acids. V trimming: 6 bases; J trimming: 5 bases; junction bases outside the gene matches: 6. The germline CDR1 and CDR2 sequences are KGHSH and LQKENI. CDR3 bases: TGTGCCAGCTCCACTGGACAGGGGGAAACTGAAGCTTTCTTT. It encodes CASSTGQGETEAFF.

The genes are TRBV3-1 (or the pseudogene TRBV3-2) and TRBJ2-1; D unclear. CDR1 LGHDT and CDR2 YNNKEL come from the germline V gene (reference sequence). The CDR3 is 15 residues long. Trimming removed 1 base from V and 1 base from J, with 8 bases in between. The CDR3, as DNA: TGTGCCAGCAGCCAAGCGCAACGGTCCTACAATGAGCAGTTCTTC. Its protein product is CASSQAQRSYNEQFF.

V and J are TRBV7-3 and TRBJ1-1; no clear D gene. Germline assignment: CDR1 SGHTA and CDR2 FQGTGA. CDR3 length equals 14 residues. V lost 4 bases and J 1 base, leaving 10 bases between the germline ends. In DNA, the CDR3 is TGTGCCAGCAGCTCTGGTGGCGGGAACACTGAAGCTTTCTTT. It specifies CASSSGGGNTEAFF.

The genes are TRBV30 and TRBJ2-3, with TRBD2 identical over 9 bases. V shed 3 bases, J shed 1 base, and the junction held 8 bases outside the gene matches. Germline CDR1 and CDR2: GTSNPN and SVGIG (reference sequence). The CDR3 is 16 residues long. CDR3 nucleotides: TGTGCCTGGAGCCCAGGACTAGCGAAGGGCACAGATACGCAGTATTTT. Translating gives CAWSPGLAKGTDTQYF.

This clone was recorded only once. The chain uses TRBV9 and TRBJ1-5, with TRBD1 identical over 7 bases. With V trimmed by 0 bases and J by 4 bases, 10 bases remained unmatched. The CDR3 runs 17 residues. Germline CDR1 SGDLS, CDR2 YYNGEE. The CDR3 sequence: CASSVVRGQGENQPQHF. CDR3 DNA sequence: TGTGCCAGCAGCGTAGTTAGGGGGCAAGGAGAGAATCAGCCCCAGCATTTT.

This clone was picked up one time. The rearrangement joins TRBV4-1 to TRBJ2-1; the D gene is possibly TRBD1 (6 bases). Per germline, CDR1 MGHRA and CDR2 YSYEKL. V gave up 3 bases and J gave up 5 bases, with 11 bases separating them. The CDR3 is made up of 14 amino acids. The CDR3 reads CASSQGAGDNEQFF. CDR3 bases: TGCGCCAGCAGCCAGGGGGCAGGAGACAATGAGCAGTTCTTC.

The rearrangement joins TRBV12-5 to TRBJ1-5, with TRBD1 identical over 7 bases. The CDR3 is made up of 15 amino acids. The ends lost 0 bases at V and 2 bases at J; junction bases unmatched: 1. The germline gives CDR1 LGHNT, CDR2 FRNRAP. The CDR3 is CASGLVTGGNQPQHF. CDR3 in DNA: TGTGCTAGTGGTTTGGTCACAGGGGGCAATCAGCCCCAGCATTTT.

The chain uses TRBV19 and TRBJ2-1, with 12 bases aligning to TRBD2. This CDR3 has 19 residues. V lost 0 bases to trimming and J lost 7 bases; unmatched junction nucleotides: 13. Germline V gene lookup returns CDR1 LNHDA and CDR2 SQIVND (reference sequence). In DNA, the CDR3 is TGTGCCAGTAGTATAGATCGGGTCGGACTAGCGGGATTGAAGAATGAGCAGTTCTTC. Protein product: CASSIDRVGLAGLKNEQFF.